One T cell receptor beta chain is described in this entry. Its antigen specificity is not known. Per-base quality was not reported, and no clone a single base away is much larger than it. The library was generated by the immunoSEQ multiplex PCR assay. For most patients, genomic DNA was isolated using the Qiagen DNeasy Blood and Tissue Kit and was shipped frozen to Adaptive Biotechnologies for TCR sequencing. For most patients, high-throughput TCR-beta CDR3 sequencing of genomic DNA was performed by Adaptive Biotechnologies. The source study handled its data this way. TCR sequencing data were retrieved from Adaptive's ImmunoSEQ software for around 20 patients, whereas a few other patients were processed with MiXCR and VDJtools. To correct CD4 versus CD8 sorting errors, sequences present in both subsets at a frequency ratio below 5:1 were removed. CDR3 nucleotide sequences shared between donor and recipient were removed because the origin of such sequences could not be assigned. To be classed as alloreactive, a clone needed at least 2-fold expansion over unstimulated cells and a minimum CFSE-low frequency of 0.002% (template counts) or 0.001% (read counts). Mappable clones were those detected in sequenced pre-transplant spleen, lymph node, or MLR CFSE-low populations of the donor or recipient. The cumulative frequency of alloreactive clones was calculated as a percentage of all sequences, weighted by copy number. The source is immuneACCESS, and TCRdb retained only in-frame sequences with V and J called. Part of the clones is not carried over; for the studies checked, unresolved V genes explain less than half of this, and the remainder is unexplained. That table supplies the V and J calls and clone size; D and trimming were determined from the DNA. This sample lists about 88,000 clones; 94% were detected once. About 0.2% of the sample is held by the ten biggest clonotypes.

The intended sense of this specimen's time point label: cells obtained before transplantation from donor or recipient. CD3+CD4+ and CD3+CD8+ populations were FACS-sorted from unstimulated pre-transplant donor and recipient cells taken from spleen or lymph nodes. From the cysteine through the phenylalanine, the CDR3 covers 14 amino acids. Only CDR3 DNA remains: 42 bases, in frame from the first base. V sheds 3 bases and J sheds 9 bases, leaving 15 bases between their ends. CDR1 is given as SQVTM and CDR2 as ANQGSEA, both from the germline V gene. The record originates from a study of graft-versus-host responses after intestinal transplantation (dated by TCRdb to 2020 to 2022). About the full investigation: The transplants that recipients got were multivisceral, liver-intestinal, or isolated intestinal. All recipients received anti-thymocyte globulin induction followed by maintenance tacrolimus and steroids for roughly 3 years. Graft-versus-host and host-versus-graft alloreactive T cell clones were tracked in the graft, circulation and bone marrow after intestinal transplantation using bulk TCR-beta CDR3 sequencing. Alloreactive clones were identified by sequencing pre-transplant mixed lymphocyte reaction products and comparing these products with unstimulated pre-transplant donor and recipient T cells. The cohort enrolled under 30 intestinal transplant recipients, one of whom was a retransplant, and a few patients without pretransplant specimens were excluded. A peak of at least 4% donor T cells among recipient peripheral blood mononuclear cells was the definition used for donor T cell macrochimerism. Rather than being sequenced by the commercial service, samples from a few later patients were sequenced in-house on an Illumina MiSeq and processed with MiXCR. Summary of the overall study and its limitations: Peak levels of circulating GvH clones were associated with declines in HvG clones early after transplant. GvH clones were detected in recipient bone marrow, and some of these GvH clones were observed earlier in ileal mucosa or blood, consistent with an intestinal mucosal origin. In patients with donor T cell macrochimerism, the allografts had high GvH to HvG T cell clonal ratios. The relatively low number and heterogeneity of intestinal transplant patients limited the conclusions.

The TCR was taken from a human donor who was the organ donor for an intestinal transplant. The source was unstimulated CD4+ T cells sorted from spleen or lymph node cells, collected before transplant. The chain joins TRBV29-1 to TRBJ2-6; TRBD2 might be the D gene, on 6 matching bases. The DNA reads TGCAGCGTTGAGGTAAAGGGAGGATACAACGTCCTGACTTTC. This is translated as CSVEVKGGYNVLTF. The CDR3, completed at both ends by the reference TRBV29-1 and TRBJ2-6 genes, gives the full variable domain SAVISQKPSRDICQRGTSLTIQCQVDSQVTMMFWYRQQPGQSLTLIATANQGSEATYESGFVIDKFPISRPNLTFSTLTVSNMSPEDSSIYLCSVEVKGGYNVLTFGAGSRLTVL.